This T cell receptor beta chain was captured by sequencing in a study of blood T cell repertoires in COVID-19. For the study at large: The United States, Italy and Spain provided the acute and convalescent COVID-19 samples. Nucleic acid was either cDNA or gDNA, and it came from T cells, B-cell-depleted T cells, or PBMCs.

The CDR3 contains 13 residues. With 5 bases removed from V and 4 bases from J, the gap between germline ends came to 12 bases. Per the germline V gene, CDR1 is MNHEY and CDR2 is SVGAGI. In the original analysis: Using reference gene primer amplification, nucleated cell counts were estimated. The repertoire was sequenced with immunoSEQ multiplex PCR; TCRdb's copy has only in-frame clones and lacks some. The DNA was the basis for D and trimming; V, J and clone size are from that table. The sample yields 150,000 or so clones, approximately 78% seen once. The V call is TRBV6-5, the J call TRBJ2-7, with D uncertain. The material sequenced was peripheral blood. The receptor was isolated from an elderly man with acute or convalescent COVID-19. CDR3 DNA: TGTGCCAGCAGTACTCAGGTGAGATACGAGCAGTACTTC. Translating it yields CASSTQVRYEQYF.